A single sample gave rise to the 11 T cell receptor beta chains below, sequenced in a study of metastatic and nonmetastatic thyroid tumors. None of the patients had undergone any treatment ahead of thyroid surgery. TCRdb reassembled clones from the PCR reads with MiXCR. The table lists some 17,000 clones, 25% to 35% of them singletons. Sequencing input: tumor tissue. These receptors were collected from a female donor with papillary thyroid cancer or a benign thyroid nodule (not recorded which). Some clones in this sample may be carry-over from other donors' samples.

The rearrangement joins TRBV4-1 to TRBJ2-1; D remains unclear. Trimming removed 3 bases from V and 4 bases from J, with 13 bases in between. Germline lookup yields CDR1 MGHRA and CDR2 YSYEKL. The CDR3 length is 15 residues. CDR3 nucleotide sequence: TGCGCCAGCAGCCAGTTAGCAGGTAGTTACAATGAGCAGTTCTTC. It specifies CASSQLAGSYNEQFF.

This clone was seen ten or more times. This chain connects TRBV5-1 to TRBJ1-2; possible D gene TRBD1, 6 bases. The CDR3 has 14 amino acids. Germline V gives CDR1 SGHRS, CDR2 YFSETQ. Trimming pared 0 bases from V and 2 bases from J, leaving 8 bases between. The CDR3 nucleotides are TGCGCCAGCAGCTTGGACAGGGAAAACTATGGCTACACCTTC. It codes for CASSLDRENYGYTF.

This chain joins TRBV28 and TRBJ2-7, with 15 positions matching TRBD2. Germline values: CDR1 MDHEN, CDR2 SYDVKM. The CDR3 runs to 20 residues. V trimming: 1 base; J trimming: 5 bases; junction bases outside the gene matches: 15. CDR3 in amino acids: CASSLSLGLAGGSDLDEQYF. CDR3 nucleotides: TGTGCCAGCAGTTTATCCCTTGGACTAGCGGGGGGGTCTGATTTGGACGAGCAGTACTTC.

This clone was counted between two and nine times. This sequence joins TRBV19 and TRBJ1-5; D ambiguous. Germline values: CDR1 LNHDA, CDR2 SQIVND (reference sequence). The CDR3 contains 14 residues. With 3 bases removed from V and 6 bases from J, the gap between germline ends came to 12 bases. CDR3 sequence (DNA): TGTGCCAGTAGTATCCGGGGATTTCGTCAGCCCCAGCATTTT. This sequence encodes CASSIRGFRQPQHF.

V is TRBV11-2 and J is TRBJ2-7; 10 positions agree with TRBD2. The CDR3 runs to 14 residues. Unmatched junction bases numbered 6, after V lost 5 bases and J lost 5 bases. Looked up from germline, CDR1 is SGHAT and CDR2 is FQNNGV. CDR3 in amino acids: CASSRGLAEHEQYF. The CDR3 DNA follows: TGTGCCAGCAGCCGTGGACTAGCGGAACACGAGCAGTACTTC.

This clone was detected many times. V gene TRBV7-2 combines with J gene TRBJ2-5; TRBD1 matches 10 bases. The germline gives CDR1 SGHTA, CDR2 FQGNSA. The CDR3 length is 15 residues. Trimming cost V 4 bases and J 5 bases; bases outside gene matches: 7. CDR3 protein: CASSYRTGGGETQYF. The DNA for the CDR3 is TGTGCCAGCAGCTATAGGACAGGGGGAGGGGAGACCCAGTACTTC.

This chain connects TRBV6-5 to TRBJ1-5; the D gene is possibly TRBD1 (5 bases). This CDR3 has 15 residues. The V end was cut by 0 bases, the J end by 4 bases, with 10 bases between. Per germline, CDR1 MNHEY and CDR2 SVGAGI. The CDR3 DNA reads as TGTGCCAGCAGTTACTCGTTCCAGGGTAATCAGCCCCAGCATTTT. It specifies CASSYSFQGNQPQHF.

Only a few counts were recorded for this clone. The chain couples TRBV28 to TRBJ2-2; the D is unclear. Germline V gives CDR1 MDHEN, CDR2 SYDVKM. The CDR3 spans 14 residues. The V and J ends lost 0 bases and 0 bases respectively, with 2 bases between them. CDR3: CASSLWSNTGELFF. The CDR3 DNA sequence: TGTGCCAGCAGTTTATGGTCGAACACCGGGGAGCTGTTTTTT.

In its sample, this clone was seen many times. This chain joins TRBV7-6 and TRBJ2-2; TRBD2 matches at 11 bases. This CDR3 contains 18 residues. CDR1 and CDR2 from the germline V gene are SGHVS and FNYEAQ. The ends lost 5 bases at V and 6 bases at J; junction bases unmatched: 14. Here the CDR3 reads CASSAAGLAENGPGELFF. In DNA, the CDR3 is TGTGCCAGCAGCGCGGCGGGACTAGCGGAAAATGGGCCCGGGGAGCTGTTTTTT.

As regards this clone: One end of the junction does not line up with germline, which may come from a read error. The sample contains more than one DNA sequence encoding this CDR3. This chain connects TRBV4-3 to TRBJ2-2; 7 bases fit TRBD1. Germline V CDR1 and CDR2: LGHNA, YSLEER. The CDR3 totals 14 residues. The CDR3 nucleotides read TGCGCCAGCAGCGAGGACAGGAACACTGGGGAGCTGTTTTTT. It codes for CASSEDRNTGELFF.

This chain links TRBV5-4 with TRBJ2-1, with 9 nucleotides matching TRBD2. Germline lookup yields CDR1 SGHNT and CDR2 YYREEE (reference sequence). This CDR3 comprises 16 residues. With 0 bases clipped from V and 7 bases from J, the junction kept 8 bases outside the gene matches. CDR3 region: CASSLGGGRAQNEQFF. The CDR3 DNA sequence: TGTGCCAGCAGCTTGGGAGGCGGGAGGGCCCAGAATGAGCAGTTCTTC.